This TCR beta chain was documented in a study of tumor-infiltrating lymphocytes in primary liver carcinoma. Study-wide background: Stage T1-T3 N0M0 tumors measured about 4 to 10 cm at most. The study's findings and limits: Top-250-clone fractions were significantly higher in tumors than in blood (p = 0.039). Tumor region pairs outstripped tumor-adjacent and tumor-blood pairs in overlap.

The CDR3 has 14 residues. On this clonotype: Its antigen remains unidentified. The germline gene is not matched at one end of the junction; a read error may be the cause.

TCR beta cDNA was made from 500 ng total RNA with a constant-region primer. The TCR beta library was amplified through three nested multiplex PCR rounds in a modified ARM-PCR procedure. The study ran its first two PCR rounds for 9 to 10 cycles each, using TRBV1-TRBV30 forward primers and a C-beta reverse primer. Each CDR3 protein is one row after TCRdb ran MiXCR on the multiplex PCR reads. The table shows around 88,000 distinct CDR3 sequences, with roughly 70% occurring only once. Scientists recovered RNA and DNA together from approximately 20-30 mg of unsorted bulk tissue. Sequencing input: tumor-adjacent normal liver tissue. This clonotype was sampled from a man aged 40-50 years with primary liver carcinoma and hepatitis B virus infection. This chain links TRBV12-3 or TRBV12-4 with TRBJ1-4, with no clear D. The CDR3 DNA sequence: TGTACCAGCAGTTTTAATCGTCCGGGGGAAAAACTGTTTTTT. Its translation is CTSSFNRPGEKLFF.